Included here is one T cell receptor (beta chain) sequence, with context. What it binds is not known. This sample is part of a study of OX40 agonist ivuxolimab in advanced cancers. Findings and caveats of the study: Clonal expansion was among the lowest in partial responders at 0.1-3.0 mg/kg, especially CD8+.

Assay: immunoSEQ multiplex PCR; the TCRdb copy retains only in-frame clones and omits some. The profile shows about 85,000 clones, 65% to 90% of them singletons. Germline trimming cut 4 bases from V and 4 bases from J; bases unmatched to any gene: 11. CDR1 is SGHRS and CDR2 is YFSETQ in the germline V gene. There are 16 residues in the CDR3. The clonotype originates from an adult with an advanced solid tumor such as melanoma, head and neck, liver or kidney cancer. The rearrangement links TRBV5-1 to TRBJ1-2, with TRBD1 matching over 9 bases. This material consisted of CD4+ or CD8+ T cells sorted from blood, taken in a trial of the OX40 agonist ivuxolimab. CDR3 region: CASSLDTGTGTYGYTF. The CDR3 DNA sequence: TGCGCCAGCAGCCTGGATACCGGGACAGGGACCTATGGCTACACCTTC.